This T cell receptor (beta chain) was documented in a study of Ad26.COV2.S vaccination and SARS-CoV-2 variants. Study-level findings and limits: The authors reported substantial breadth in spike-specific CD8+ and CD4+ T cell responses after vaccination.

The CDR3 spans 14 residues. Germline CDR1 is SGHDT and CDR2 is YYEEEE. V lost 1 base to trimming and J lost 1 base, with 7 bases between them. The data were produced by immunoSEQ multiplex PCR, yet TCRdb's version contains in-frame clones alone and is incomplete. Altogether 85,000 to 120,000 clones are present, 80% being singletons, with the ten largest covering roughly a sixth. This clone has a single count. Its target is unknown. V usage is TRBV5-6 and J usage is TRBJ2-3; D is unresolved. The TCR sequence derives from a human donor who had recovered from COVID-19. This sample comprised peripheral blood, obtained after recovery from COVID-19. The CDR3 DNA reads TGTGCCAGCAGCTTGTCCCCTGGCACAGATACGCAGTATTTT. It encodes CASSLSPGTDTQYF.